Listed below are T cell receptor beta chains from one sample, sequenced in a study of OX40 agonist ivuxolimab in advanced cancers. Measured with immunoSEQ multiplex PCR; TCRdb has only the in-frame clones, and not every one. Found here are about 47,000 clones, roughly 82% of them singletons; the top ten hold around 2.7%. The sample was CD4+ or CD8+ T cells sorted from blood, taken in a trial of the OX40 agonist ivuxolimab. The receptors come from an adult with an advanced solid tumor such as melanoma, head and neck, liver or kidney cancer. The CDR3 runs from the conserved cysteine through the conserved F or W. The D gene is left open where the match is weak. A clone size is listed for some rows: how often the clone was seen (once, few, many), or a class if it is expanded.

NA,TRBJ1-1,TRBV7-2,NA,TGTGCCAGCAGCCAGGGATCCCCGAACACTGAAGCTTTCTTT,CASSQGSPNTEAFF
NA,TRBJ2-1,TRBV5-4,NA,TGTGCCAGCAGCCTATTACAGGGCTCCTACAATGAGCAGTTCTTC,CASSLLQGSYNEQFF
NA,TRBJ2-3,TRBV7-2,few,TGTGCCAGCACCACCTTGGGTCGGAGCACAGATACGCAGTATTTT,CASTTLGRSTDTQYF
NA,TRBJ2-7,TRBV7-2,NA,TGTGCCAGCAGTTCAGGAGTGTCCTACGAGCAGTACTTC,CASSSGVSYEQYF
NA,TRBJ2-7,TRBV7-9,NA,TGTGCCAGCAGCTGGAGCGGATTCGCCTACGAGCAGTACTTC,CASSWSGFAYEQYF
NA,TRBJ2-7,TRBV7-2,NA,TGTGCCAGCGCCCGGCCACAGGGTTACGAGCAGTACTTC,CASARPQGYEQYF
TRBD1,TRBJ1-1,TRBV29-1,NA,TGCAGCGCACTGGGACAGCCAAACACTGAAGCTTTCTTT,CSALGQPNTEAFF
NA,TRBJ2-2,TRBV7-9,NA,TGTGCCAGCAGCGCCTCAACGGGGAACACCGGGGAGCTGTTTTTT,CASSASTGNTGELFF
NA,TRBJ2-3,TRBV4-1,NA,TGCGCCAGCAGCCGGGCACAGGCGAGCACAGATACGCAGTATTTT,CASSRAQASTDTQYF
NA,TRBJ1-6,TRBV5-1,NA,TGCGCCAGCAGCTTGGGGTGGGGGGACTCACCCCTCCACTTT,CASSLGWGDSPLHF
NA,TRBJ2-1,TRBV6-5,few,TGTGCCAGCAGTTACACCCGACGACGAGGGAATGAGCAGTTCTTC,CASSYTRRRGNEQFF
NA,TRBJ1-3,TRBV5-4,NA,TGTGCCAGCAGCCGACAGTCATCTGGAAACACCATATATTTT,CASSRQSSGNTIYF
TRBD2,TRBJ2-5,TRBV7-2,NA,TGTGCCAGTGGGCGGGAGGGGGAGACCCAGTACTTC,CASGREGETQYF
NA,TRBJ2-3,TRBV7-2,NA,TGTGCCAGCAGCCAACAACGGGGGACGCAGTATTTT,CASSQQRGTQYF
NA,TRBJ2-7,TRBV6-6,NA,TGTGCCAGCAGTTACTCGGGCCTTAGCTCCTACGAGCAGTACTTC,CASSYSGLSSYEQYF
NA,TRBJ2-5,TRBV2,NA,TGTGCCAGCAGTTCGGCAGGCCAAGAGACCCAGTACTTC,CASSSAGQETQYF
TRBD1,TRBJ1-2,TRBV29-1,NA,TGCAGCGTTGAAGGATTTGGGACAGGGACCGGCTACACCTTC,CSVEGFGTGTGYTF
NA,TRBJ2-1,TRBV19,NA,TGTGCCAGTAGTCCCGACCGAACCAACTACAATGAGCAGTTCTTC,CASSPDRTNYNEQFF
NA,TRBJ2-7,TRBV7-2,NA,TGTGCCAGCAGCCTCGATCCGGGACCCCTGCCCTACGAGCAGTACTTC,CASSLDPGPLPYEQYF
NA,TRBJ2-3,TRBV19,NA,TGTGCCAGTAGCATCCTTTGGGGGAGCACAGATACGCAGTATTTT,CASSILWGSTDTQYF
TRBD1,TRBJ1-5,TRBV2,NA,TGTGCCTCCTCGACAGGGGGCGCGGGGAATCAGCCCCAGCATTTT,CASSTGGAGNQPQHF
NA,TRBJ1-4,TRBV29-1,few,TGCAGCGTGGCGGGACACGGAAATGAAAAACTGTTTTTT,CSVAGHGNEKLFF
TRBD1,TRBJ1-2,TRBV4-1,NA,TGCGCCAGCAGCCAAGATCTCGGACAGGCGACCCGGGCTAACTATGGCTACACCTTC,CASSQDLGQATRANYGYTF
NA,TRBJ2-7,TRBV7-6,NA,TGTGCCAGCAGCTCGATAAGAGGGAGGAACTACGAGCAGTACTTC,CASSSIRGRNYEQYF
NA,TRBJ2-4,TRBV5-6,NA,TGTGCCAGCAGCCCATACGGCGGCAGGGCGGCCAAAAACATTCAGTACTTC,CASSPYGGRAAKNIQYF
TRBD2,TRBJ2-2,TRBV6-5,NA,TGTGCCAGCAGCCGGACTAGCGGGATTACCGGGGAGCTGTTTTTT,CASSRTSGITGELFF
NA,TRBJ2-3,TRBV7-2,NA,TGTGCCAGCAGCTCGTGGCCAGATACGCAGTATTTT,CASSSWPDTQYF
NA,TRBJ1-1,TRBV11-2,NA,TGTGCCAGCAGCTTTGATCTGTTCACTGAAGCTTTCTTT,CASSFDLFTEAFF
NA,TRBJ1-5,TRBV12-5,NA,TGTGCTAGTGGTTCCCCCCCCCAGCCCCAGCATTTT,CASGSPPQPQHF
TRBD2,TRBJ2-3,TRBV7-9,NA,TGTGCCAGCAGGGGACTAGCGGATACGCAGTATTTT,CASRGLADTQYF
TRBD1,TRBJ2-7,TRBV7-2,once,TGTGCCAGCAGTCTTGGACAGGGGGGCTACGAGCAGTACTTC,CASSLGQGGYEQYF
NA,TRBJ1-5,TRBV7-9,NA,TGTGCCAGCAGCCAAGATGGGGGCAATCAGCCCCAGCATTTT,CASSQDGGNQPQHF
TRBD2,TRBJ2-7,TRBV19,NA,TGTGCCAGTAGTAAGGGGATAGCGGGAGGGGGCTACGAGCAGTACTTC,CASSKGIAGGGYEQYF
TRBD1,TRBJ1-2,TRBV6-1,NA,TGTGCCAGCAGACCGACCGGGACAGGGGAAGGCTACACCTTC,CASRPTGTGEGYTF
NA,TRBJ2-7,TRBV11-2,NA,TGTGCCAGCAGCAAGGGACATTCCTACGAGCAGTACTTC,CASSKGHSYEQYF
NA,TRBJ1-2,TRBV19,NA,TGTGCCAGTAGTATAGCAACCCCCGGACAGTTTGTTGGCTACACCTTC,CASSIATPGQFVGYTF
NA,TRBJ1-4,TRBV27,NA,TGTGCCAGCAGCTCCCGCTTTAATGAAAAACTGTTTTTT,CASSSRFNEKLFF
NA,TRBJ2-1,TRBV11-3,NA,TGTGCCAGCAGCTTTCTTCCGCGACCACCCAATGAGCAGTTCTTC,CASSFLPRPPNEQFF
NA,TRBJ1-5,TRBV23-1,NA,TGCGCCAGCAGTCAATCGTGGGGGGATACGAGGGCGAGGACCCAGCATTTT,CASSQSWGDTRARTQHF
NA,TRBJ2-7,TRBV11-2,few,TGTGCCAGCAGCTTGGGGGCCACCTACGAGCAGTACTTC,CASSLGATYEQYF
NA,TRBJ1-5,TRBV2,NA,TGTGCCAGCAGTGCGGGGATCAATCAGCCCCAGCACTTT,CASSAGINQPQHF
TRBD2,TRBJ2-2,TRBV5-1,NA,TGCGCCAGCAGCTCCGGGACTAGGAGTCCCGGGGAGCTGTTTTTT,CASSSGTRSPGELFF
NA,TRBJ2-7,TRBV7-2,NA,TGTGCCAGCAGCCTCACGCCACTGAACTCCTACGAGCAGTACTTC,CASSLTPLNSYEQYF
NA,TRBJ2-7,TRBV7-8,NA,TGTGCCAGCAGCTTAGCCCCGGGACCCCCTTTGGAGCAGTACTTC,CASSLAPGPPLEQYF
NA,TRBJ1-1,TRBV5-1,NA,TGCGCCAGCAGCTTGGTTTTTGGGCGGATGAACACTGAAGCTTTCTTT,CASSLVFGRMNTEAFF
TRBD2,TRBJ2-1,TRBV7-9,NA,TGTGCCAGCAGCTTATGGACTAGCGGGGTTGATGAGCAGTTCTTC,CASSLWTSGVDEQFF
TRBD2,TRBJ2-7,TRBV11-2,once,TGTGCCAGCAGCACGCCGGGACTAGGCTCCTACGAGCAGTACTTC,CASSTPGLGSYEQYF
NA,TRBJ2-1,TRBV6-5,NA,TGTGCCAGCAGCCCCACGGGCGCTACGGGGGAGCAGTTCTTC,CASSPTGATGEQFF
NA,TRBJ1-5,TRBV6-6,NA,TGTGCCAGCAGTTACTCGACCCAGCCCCAGCATTTT,CASSYSTQPQHF
TRBD1,TRBJ1-1,TRBV7-9,NA,TGTGCCAGCAGCCAGACAGGGGGCATAGCTTTCTTT,CASSQTGGIAFF
TRBD2,TRBJ2-1,TRBV27,NA,TGTGCCAGCAGTCCCCGGGGGGTCCTTAATGAGCAGTTCTTC,CASSPRGVLNEQFF
NA,TRBJ2-2,TRBV2,NA,TGTGCCAGCAGTGAAACCTCTCGAGGGGAGCTGTTTTTT,CASSETSRGELFF
TRBD2,TRBJ2-7,TRBV6-5,NA,TGTGCCAGCACCAAAGGACTAGCGGGGGGATACGAGCAGTACTTC,CASTKGLAGGYEQYF